This T cell receptor (beta chain) was sequenced during a study of T cells in Graves' hyperthyroidism and ophthalmopathy. Germline CDR1 is MNHEY and CDR2 is SVGAGI. The CDR3 sequence is 14 residues long. V shed 5 bases, J shed 3 bases, and the junction held 5 bases outside the gene matches. Amplified regions were TCR beta CDR3 sequences from RNA transcripts. Initially, a first-round RT-PCR of the TCR CDR3 employed the HTBI primer set. TCRdb used MiXCR to reprocess the multiplex PCR reads, holding one entry per CDR3 protein. The sample lists approximately 590,000 distinct CDR3 sequences, under 60% occurring once. Details on this clonotype: Its antigen is not identified.

Regarding the study as a whole: Blood also carried most thyroid clonotypes expanded above 0.001.

V usage is TRBV6-5 and J usage is TRBJ1-1; 8 nucleotides line up with TRBD1. The sequencing sample was made of peripheral blood or thyroid tissue (not recorded which). This receptor was taken from a woman aged 18-35 years with Graves' hyperthyroidism. The CDR3 loop reads CASSIMTGDTEAFF. As DNA, the CDR3 is TGTGCCAGCAGTATAATGACAGGGGACACTGAAGCTTTCTTT.